This T cell receptor (beta chain) was documented in a study of neurological immune-mediated disorders. Noted time point: longitudinal time-point 1 (baseline). Germline-derived CDR1 and CDR2 are MNHEY and SMNVEV (reference sequence). Losses at the gene ends were 1 base for V and 5 bases for J; bases not matched to a gene: 13. This CDR3 has 17 residues. The team produced cDNA through 5'RACE using 10-nucleotide random UMIs. TCRdb independently ran MiXCR on the 5' RACE reads; one entry per CDR3 protein. The sample lists 60,000 to 90,000 distinct CDR3 sequences; about 9.4% were seen once. The chain joins TRBV27 to TRBJ2-5; 7 bases align to TRBD2. The TCR was taken from a man aged 30 to 39 in good health. Sequences were obtained from PBMCs. The CDR3 coding sequence is TGTGCCAGCAGTTTATATACTTTGTGGGACTACCTGGAGACCCAGTACTTC. The encoded protein is CASSLYTLWDYLETQYF.